This T cell receptor (beta chain) originates from a study of response to subunit inactivated influenza vaccine. Trimming at V came to 4 bases and at J to 1 base, leaving 11 bases not matched to a gene. The CDR3 covers 17 residues. TCRdb recomputed calls from the RT-PCR reads with MiXCR, one row per CDR3 protein. The table has approximately 500,000 distinct CDR3 sequences, around 25% seen once. The same sample was also studied in work on T cells expressing NK-cell markers. As reported in that work: Researchers built TCR beta cDNA using 5'RACE template switching with UMIs.

The TCR was taken from a man between 45 and 60 years old who received an inactivated influenza vaccine. The chain has TRBV12-3 or TRBV12-4 and TRBJ1-2, with TRBD1 matching 8 bases. This material consisted of CD4+ T cells sorted from PBMCs, taken roughly 12 days after vaccination. DNA of the CDR3: TGTGCCAGCAGTTCCTATGCCGGGACAGGCGATAACTATGGCTACACCTTC. It codes for CASSSYAGTGDNYGYTF.